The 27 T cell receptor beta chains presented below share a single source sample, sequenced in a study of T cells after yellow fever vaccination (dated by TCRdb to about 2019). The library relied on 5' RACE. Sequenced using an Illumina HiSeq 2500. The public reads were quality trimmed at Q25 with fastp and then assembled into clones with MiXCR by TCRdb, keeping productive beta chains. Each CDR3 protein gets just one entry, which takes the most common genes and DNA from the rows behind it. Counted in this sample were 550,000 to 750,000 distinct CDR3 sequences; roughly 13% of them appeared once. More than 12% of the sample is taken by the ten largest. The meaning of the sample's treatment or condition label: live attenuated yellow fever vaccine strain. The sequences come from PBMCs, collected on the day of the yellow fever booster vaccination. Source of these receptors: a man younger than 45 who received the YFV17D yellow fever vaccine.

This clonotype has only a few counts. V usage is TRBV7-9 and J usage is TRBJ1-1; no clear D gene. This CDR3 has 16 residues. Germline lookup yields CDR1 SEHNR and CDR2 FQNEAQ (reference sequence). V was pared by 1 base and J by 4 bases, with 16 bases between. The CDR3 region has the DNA TGTGCCAGCAGCTTAGGTCGGGGTCCCAGAAGCACTGAAGCTTTCTTT. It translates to CASSLGRGPRSTEAFF.

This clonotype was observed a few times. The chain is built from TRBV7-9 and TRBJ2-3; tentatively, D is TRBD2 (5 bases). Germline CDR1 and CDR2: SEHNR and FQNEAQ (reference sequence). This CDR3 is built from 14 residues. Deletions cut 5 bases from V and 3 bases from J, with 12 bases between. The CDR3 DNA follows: TGTGCCAGCAGCCCCTTGTGGGAGACAGATACGCAGTATTTT. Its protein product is CASSPLWETDTQYF.

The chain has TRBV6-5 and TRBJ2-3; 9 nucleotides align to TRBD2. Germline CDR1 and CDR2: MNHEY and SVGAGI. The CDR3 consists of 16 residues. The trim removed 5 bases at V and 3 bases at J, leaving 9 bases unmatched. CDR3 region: CASSHLSGRGTDTQYF. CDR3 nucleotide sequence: TGTGCCAGCAGTCACCTTAGCGGGAGAGGGACAGATACGCAGTATTTT.

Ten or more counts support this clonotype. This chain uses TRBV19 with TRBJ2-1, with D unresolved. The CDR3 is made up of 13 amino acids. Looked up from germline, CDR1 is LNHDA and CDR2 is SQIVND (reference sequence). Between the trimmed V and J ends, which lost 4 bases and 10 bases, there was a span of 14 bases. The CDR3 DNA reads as TGTGCCAGTAGTACCAATAGGGTTGGAGAGCAGTTCTTC. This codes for CASSTNRVGEQFF.

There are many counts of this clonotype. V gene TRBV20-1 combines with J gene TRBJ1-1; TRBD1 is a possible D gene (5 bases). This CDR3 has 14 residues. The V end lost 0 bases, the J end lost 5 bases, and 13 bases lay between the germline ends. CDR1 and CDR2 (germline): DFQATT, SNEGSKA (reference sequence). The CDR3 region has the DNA TGCAGTGCTAGAGATGCCAGATCAGGGACTGAAGCTTTCTTT. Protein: CSARDARSGTEAFF.

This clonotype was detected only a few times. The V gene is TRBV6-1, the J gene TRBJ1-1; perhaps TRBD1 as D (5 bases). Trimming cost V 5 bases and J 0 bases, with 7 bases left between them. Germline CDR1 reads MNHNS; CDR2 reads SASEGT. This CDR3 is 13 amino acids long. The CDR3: CASSPQVNTEAFF. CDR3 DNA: TGTGCCAGCAGTCCACAGGTGAACACTGAAGCTTTCTTT.

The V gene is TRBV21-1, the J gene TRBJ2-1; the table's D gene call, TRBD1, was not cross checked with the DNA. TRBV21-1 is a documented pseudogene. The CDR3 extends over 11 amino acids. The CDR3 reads CATTQGNEQFF. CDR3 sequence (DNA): TGTGCGACCACACAGGGCAATGAGCAGTTCTTC.

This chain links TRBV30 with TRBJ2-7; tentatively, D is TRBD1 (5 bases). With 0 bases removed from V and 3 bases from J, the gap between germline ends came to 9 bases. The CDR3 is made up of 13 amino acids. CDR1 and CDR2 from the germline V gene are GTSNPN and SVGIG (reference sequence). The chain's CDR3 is CAWSVGRIYEQYF. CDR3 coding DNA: TGTGCCTGGAGTGTGGGGCGGATCTACGAGCAGTACTTC.

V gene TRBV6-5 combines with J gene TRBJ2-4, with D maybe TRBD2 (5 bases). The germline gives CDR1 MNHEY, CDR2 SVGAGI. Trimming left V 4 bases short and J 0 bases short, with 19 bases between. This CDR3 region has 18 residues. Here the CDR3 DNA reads TGTGCCAGCAGTTTAACCGGGGATAATTCACTAGCCAAAAACATTCAGTACTTC. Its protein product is CASSLTGDNSLAKNIQYF.

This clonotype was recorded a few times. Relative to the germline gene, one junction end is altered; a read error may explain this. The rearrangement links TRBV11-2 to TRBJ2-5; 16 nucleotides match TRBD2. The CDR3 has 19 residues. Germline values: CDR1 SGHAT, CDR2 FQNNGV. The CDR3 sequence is CASTLTLGLAGGPRETQYF. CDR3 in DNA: TGTGCCAGCACCTTAACTTTGGGACTAGCGGGAGGGCCCCGGGAGACCCAGTACTTC.

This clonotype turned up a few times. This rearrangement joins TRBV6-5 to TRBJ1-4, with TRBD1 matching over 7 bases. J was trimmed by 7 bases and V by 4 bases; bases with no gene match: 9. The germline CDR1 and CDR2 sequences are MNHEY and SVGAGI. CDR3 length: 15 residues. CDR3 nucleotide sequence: TGTGCCAGCAGTTCCCTGGGACAGCTAGGTGAAAAACTGTTTTTT. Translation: CASSSLGQLGEKLFF.

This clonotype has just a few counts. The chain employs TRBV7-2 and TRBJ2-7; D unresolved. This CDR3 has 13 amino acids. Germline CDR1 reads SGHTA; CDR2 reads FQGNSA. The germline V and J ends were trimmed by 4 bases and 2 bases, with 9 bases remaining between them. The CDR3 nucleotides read TGTGCCAGCAGCTCCCACGTCCCCTACGAGCAGTACTTC. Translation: CASSSHVPYEQYF.

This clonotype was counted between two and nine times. In DNA form, the CDR3 reads TGTGCCAGCAGTTCACCGGGCGGTGGGAGCTCCTACGAGCAGTACTTC. Its protein is CASSSPGGGSSYEQYF. The chain carries TRBV2 and TRBJ2-7; a weak D match, TRBD2 (5 bases). The CDR3 length is 16 residues. V was cut by 5 bases and J by 0 bases, with 17 bases left in between. CDR1 is SNHLY, CDR2 FYNNEI, per germline.

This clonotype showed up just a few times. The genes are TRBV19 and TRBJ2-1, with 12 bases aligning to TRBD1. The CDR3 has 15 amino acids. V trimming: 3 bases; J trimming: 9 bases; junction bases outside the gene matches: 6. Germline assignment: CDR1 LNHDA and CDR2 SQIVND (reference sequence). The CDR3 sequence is CASSISGQGAGEQFF. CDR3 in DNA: TGTGCCAGTAGTATCTCGGGACAGGGGGCCGGTGAGCAGTTCTTC.

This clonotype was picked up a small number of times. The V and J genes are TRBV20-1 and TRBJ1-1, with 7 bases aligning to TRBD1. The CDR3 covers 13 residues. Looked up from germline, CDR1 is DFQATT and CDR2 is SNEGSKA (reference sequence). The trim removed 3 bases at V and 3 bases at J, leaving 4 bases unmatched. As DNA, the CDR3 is TGCAGTGCTAGGTCCAGGGGGGACACTGAAGCTTTCTTT. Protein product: CSARSRGDTEAFF.

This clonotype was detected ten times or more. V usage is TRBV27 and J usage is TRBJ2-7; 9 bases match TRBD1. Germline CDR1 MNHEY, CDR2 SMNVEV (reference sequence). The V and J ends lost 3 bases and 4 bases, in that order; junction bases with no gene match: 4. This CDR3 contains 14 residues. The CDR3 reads CASSFHRGPYEQYF. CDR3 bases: TGTGCCAGCAGTTTTCACAGGGGGCCTTACGAGCAGTACTTC.

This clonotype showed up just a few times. CDR3 loop: CASSLAGQGSNQPQHF. The DNA for the CDR3 is TGTGCCAGCAGCTTAGCGGGACAGGGTAGCAATCAGCCCCAGCATTTT. J is TRBJ1-5 and V is TRBV7-2; 9 positions match TRBD1. CDR1 and CDR2 (germline): SGHTA, FQGNSA. The CDR3 is 16 residues long. Germline trimming cut 0 bases from V and 0 bases from J; bases unmatched to any gene: 0.

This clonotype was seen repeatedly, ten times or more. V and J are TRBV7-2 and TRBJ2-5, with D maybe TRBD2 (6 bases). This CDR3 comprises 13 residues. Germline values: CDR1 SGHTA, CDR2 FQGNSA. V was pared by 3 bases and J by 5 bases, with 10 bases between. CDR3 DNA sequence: TGTGCCAGCAGCTTCTCCGGGAGTGAGACCCAGTACTTC. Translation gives CASSFSGSETQYF.

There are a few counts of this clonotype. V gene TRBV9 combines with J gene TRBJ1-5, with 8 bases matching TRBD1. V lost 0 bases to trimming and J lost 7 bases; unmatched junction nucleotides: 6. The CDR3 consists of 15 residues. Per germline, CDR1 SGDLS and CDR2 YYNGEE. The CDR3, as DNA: TGTGCCAGCAGCGTAGGACAGGGGCCAGGCCAGCCCCAGCATTTT. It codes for CASSVGQGPGQPQHF.

DNA of the CDR3: TGCAGTGCTATGGGACTAGCGGGAGGAACCTTCGGGACAGATACGCAGTATTTT. Translated: CSAMGLAGGTFGTDTQYF. The chain combines TRBV20-1 with TRBJ2-3; 15 nucleotides line up with TRBD2. CDR1 DFQATT and CDR2 SNEGSKA come from the germline V gene (reference sequence). J was trimmed by 3 bases and V by 4 bases; bases with no gene match: 11. CDR3 size: 18 residues.

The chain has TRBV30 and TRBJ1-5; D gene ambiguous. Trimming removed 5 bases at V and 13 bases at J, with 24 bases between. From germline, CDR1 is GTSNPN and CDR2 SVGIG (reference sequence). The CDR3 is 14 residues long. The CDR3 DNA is TGTGCCTGGTCCCTAAGGTACAGTGTGAACCATCAGCATTTT. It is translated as CAWSLRYSVNHQHF.

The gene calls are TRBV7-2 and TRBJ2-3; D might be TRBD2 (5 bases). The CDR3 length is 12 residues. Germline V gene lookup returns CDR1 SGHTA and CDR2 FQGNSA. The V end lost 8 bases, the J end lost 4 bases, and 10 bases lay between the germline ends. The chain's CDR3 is CASGRWADTQYF. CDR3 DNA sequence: TGTGCCAGCGGGAGATGGGCAGATACGCAGTATTTT.

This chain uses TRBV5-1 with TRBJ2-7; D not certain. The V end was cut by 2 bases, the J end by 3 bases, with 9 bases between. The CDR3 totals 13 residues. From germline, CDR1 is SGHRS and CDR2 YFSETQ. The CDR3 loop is CASSFLEGYEQYF. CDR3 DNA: TGCGCCAGCAGCTTTTTGGAAGGCTACGAGCAGTACTTC.

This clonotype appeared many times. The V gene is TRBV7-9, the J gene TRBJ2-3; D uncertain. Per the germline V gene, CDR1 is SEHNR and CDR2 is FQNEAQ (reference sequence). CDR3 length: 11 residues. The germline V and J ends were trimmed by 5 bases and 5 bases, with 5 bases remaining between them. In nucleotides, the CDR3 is TGTGCCAGCAGCCCCCAAGATACGCAGTATTTT. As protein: CASSPQDTQYF.

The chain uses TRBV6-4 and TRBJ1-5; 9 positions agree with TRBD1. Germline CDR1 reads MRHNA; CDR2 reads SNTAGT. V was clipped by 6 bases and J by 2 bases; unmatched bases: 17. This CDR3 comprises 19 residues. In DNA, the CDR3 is TGTGCCAGCAGCCGTTCGGGGACAGGGCGACTTATTGGCAATCAGCCCCAGCATTTT. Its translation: CASSRSGTGRLIGNQPQHF.

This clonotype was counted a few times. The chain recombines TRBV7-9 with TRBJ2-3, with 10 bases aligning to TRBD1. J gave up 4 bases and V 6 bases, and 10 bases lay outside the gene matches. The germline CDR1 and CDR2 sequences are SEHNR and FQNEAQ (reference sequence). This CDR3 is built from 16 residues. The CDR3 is CASRPIGQGGADTQYF. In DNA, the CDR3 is TGTGCCAGCAGACCCATCGGACAGGGGGGCGCAGATACGCAGTATTTT.

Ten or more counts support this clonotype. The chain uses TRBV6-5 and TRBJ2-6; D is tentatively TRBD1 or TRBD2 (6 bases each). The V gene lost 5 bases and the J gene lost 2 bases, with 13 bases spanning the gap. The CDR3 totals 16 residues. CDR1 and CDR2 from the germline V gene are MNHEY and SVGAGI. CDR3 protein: CASSLKGGTGANVLTF. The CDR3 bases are TGTGCCAGCAGTCTAAAGGGGGGAACTGGGGCCAACGTCCTGACTTTC.